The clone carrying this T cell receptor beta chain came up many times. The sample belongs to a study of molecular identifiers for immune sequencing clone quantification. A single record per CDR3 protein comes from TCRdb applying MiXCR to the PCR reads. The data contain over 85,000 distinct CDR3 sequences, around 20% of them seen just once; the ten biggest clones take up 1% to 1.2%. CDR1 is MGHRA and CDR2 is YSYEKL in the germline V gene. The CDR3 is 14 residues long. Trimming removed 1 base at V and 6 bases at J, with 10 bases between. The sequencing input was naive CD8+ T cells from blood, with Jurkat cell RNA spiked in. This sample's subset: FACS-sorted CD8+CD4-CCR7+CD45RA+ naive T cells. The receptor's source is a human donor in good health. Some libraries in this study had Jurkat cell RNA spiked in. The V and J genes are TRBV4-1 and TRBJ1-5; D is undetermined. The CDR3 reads CASSQVAFGQPQHF. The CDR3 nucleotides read TGCGCCAGCAGCCAAGTTGCCTTCGGTCAGCCCCAGCATTTT.